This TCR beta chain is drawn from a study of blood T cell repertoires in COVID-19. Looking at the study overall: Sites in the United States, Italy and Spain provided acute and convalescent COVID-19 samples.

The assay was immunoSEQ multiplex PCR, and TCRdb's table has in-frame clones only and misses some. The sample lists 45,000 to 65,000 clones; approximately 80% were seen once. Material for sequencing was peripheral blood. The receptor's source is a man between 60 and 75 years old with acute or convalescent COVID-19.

CDR3 DNA sequence: TGCGCCAGCAGCTTGGGCGTCCAAGAGACCCAGTACTTC. Translated: CASSLGVQETQYF. V usage is TRBV5-1 and J usage is TRBJ2-5, with D unresolved. Germline CDR1 reads SGHRS; CDR2 reads YFSETQ. The ends were cut back, 0 bases at V and 1 base at J, with 4 bases in the middle. The CDR3 contains 13 residues.